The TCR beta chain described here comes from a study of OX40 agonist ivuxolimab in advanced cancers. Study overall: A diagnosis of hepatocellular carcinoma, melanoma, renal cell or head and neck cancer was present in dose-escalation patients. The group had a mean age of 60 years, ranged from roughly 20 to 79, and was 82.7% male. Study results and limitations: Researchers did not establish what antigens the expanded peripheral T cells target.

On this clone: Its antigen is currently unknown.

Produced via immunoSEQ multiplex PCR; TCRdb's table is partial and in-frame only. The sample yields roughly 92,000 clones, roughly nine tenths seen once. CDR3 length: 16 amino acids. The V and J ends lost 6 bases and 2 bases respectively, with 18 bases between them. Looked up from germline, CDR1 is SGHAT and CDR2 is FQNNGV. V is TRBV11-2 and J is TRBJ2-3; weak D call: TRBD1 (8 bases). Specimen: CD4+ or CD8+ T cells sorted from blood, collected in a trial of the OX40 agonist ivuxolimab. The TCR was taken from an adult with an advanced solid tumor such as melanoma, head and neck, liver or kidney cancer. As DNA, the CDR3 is TGTGCCAGCAGTCACAGGGGGGGGACCCTCACAGATACGCAGTATTTT. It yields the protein CASSHRGGTLTDTQYF.